This paragraph covers one T cell receptor (beta chain) sequence. This clonotype showed up many times. The specificity of this receptor is unknown. It has no much larger one-base neighbor in the sample; base qualities were not kept. The entry originates in a study of Graves' ophthalmopathy and Graves' hyperthyroidism (dated by TCRdb to about 2018). Broadly, across the study: Hyperthyroidism was defined as stable when no progression to ophthalmopathy occurred within 18 months of follow-up. The study used TCR beta repertoire signatures to distinguish Graves' ophthalmopathy from Graves' hyperthyroidism and to predict progression to ophthalmopathy. In total, over 130 blood samples were TCR-sequenced: fewer than 50 ophthalmopathy, under 85 hyperthyroidism and around 17 hyperthyroidism-to-ophthalmopathy patients. A discovery set of 95 to 100 patients (43 ophthalmopathy, fewer than 60 stable hyperthyroidism) was enrolled to explore V-J signatures distinguishing ophthalmopathy from hyperthyroidism. An independent validation cohort was composed of 18 to 20 hyperthyroidism patients and over 15 patients who later progressed from hyperthyroidism to ophthalmopathy. In five to seven hyperthyroidism patients, the T-cell repertoire of thyroid tissue was compared with the T-cell repertoire of blood. Once sampling was done, hyperthyroidism patients were given methimazole at a starting dose of 30 mg daily, while ophthalmopathy patients were given high-dose intravenous methylprednisolone.

Here is what the overall study found, with its caveats: Sample size was not predetermined statistically, and investigators were not blinded to group allocation. In cross-validation, the 13-signature model distinguished ophthalmopathy from stable hyperthyroidism with just over 85% sensitivity and 81.08% specificity, and in the test set the corresponding values were about 80% and 75%. Most expanded thyroid clonotypes with a frequency above 0.001 also appeared in blood, which suggests that blood repertoires may reflect the immune response in the thyroid. In validation, the model predicted ophthalmopathy progression with about 71% sensitivity and around 72% specificity; 12 predicted patients were CT-confirmed with GO in a median of 6.5 months.

Hyperthyroidism patients were newly diagnosed, with disease duration under 2 months, and aged 18 to 65 years. Patients with other autoimmune diseases, uncontrolled infections, pregnancy or lactation were excluded from the study. Clinical symptoms, serum thyroxine, TRAb, thyroid ultrasound and orbital computed tomography were used for diagnosis. Total RNA was extracted using Trizol reagent, and RNA quality was checked on an Agilent 2100 Bioanalyzer. Inclusive of the bounding cysteine and phenylalanine, the CDR3 is 16 residues long. This entry keeps only the CDR3 DNA: 48 bases, framed from base 1. CDR1 and CDR2 are read off the germline V gene as SQVTM and ANQGSEA. Ends trimmed: V by 7 bases, J by 0 bases; bases unmatched to a gene: 13. For repertoire sequencing, the TCR beta CDR3 regions were amplified from RNA transcripts. The first round of RT-PCR was done with HTBI primers and the Qiagen OneStep RT-PCR kit, and was followed by a second round of multiplex PCR, then size selection and purification. Libraries were sequenced paired-end with 100 bp reads on an Illumina HiSeq2000. Concerning the study's data processing: SOAPnuke was used to process the reads, throwing out any read that had adapters, had uncalled bases, had a mean Phred below 15, or lacked an exact constant-primer or identifier match. COPE v1.2.5 was used to merge high-quality paired reads. Unique nucleotide sequences were defined as clonotypes and aligned to IMGT TRB V, D and J references using MiTCR v1.1. Only V-J combinations with frequency above 0.0001 were analysed, covering over 98% of repertoires. For each V-J combination, a TCR clonal expansion and chaos score was defined as F50 clonal expansion divided by the chaos observed in the TCRdist matrix. Welch's t-statistics and random forest were used to narrow the features down to 10 to 15 V-J combinations, which were then fed into a naive Bayes classifier. Thyroid-blood repertoire similarity was quantified with the Morisita-Horn index. The raw public reads went through TCRdb reprocessing: fastp at Q25, MiXCR clone calling, in-frame beta chains kept. Merged by CDR3 protein, the rows form single entries marked with the most common genes and DNA. The V and J calls shown here were made by TCRdb, not taken from the authors' results. The sample includes some 1.1 million distinct CDR3 sequences, with about 38% observed a single time. The top ten clonotypes cover 11% of the sample.

Sequenced sample: peripheral blood or thyroid tissue (not recorded which). The receptor was derived from an adult man with Graves' hyperthyroidism. The rearranged chain carries TRBV29-1 and TRBJ2-7, with TRBD2 matching 9 junction bases. The DNA is TGCAGCGGAGTACTAGCGGGCCTTGGGAGCTCCTACGAGCAGTACTTC. The encoded protein is CSGVLAGLGSSYEQYF.